This T cell receptor (beta chain) was identified during a study of T-cell reconstitution after alpha-beta-depleted transplantation in children. For TCRbeta, the library was prepared with unique molecular identifiers. One entry per CDR3 protein results from TCRdb running MiXCR on the PCR reads. Found here are about 360,000 distinct CDR3 sequences, less than 15% of them singletons; the top ten hold approximately 4.2%. The germline V gene has CDR1 GTSNPN and CDR2 SVGIG (reference sequence). The CDR3 extends over 13 amino acids. The V gene end was trimmed by 3 bases and the J gene end by 10 bases; junction bases not matched to a gene: 9. The sample holds many counts of this clonotype.

The receptor was isolated from a human donor who donated a stem cell graft to a child with Fanconi anemia. The specimen was PBMCs, collected from the stem cell graft. This chain connects TRBV30 to TRBJ2-1, with 7 nucleotides matching TRBD1. CDR3 in DNA: TGTGCCTGGAGCGTAACCACAGGGGAAGAGCAGTTCTTC. Translated, it gives CAWSVTTGEEQFF.